A selection of T cell receptor beta chains follows, all from one sample in a study of blood T cell repertoires in COVID-19. Sequencing used immunoSEQ multiplex PCR; TCRdb keeps in-frame clones, though not all of them. The table records around 160,000 clones, roughly 81% of them present only once. Sequenced: peripheral blood. These receptors all stem from a human donor with acute or convalescent COVID-19. The donor label of this sample is uncertain. CDR3s include the opening cysteine and the closing phenylalanine or tryptophan. A D gene is named only where the DNA matches it firmly. Not all rows give a size; the values are once, few, many and, for expanded clones, a class.

D gene	V gene	J gene	clone size	CDR3 protein	CDR3 DNA
.	TRBV3-1/TRBV3-2	TRBJ1-2	.	CASSPQASYGYTF	TGTGCCAGCAGCCCACAGGCTTCCTATGGCTACACCTTC
TRBD1	TRBV2	TRBJ1-1	.	CASSDEQGATEAFF	TGTGCCAGCAGTGACGAACAGGGGGCCACTGAAGCTTTCTTT
.	TRBV7-2	TRBJ1-3	once	CASSLQGGDYTIYF	TGTGCCAGCAGCTTGCAGGGAGGCGACTACACCATATATTTT
.	TRBV3-1/TRBV3-2	TRBJ1-2	few	CASSQNRDYGYTF	TGTGCCAGCAGCCAAAACAGGGACTATGGCTACACCTTC
TRBD1	TRBV18	TRBJ2-7	.	CASSPPGQIYEQYF	TGTGCCAGCTCACCACCGGGACAGATCTACGAGCAGTACTTC
TRBD1	TRBV6-5	TRBJ2-2	.	CASSRDRYTGELFF	TGTGCCAGCAGCCGGGACAGATACACCGGGGAGCTGTTTTTT
.	TRBV28	TRBJ2-7	.	CASTVGPAGYEQYF	TGTGCCAGCACCGTGGGCCCTGCTGGGTACGAGCAGTACTTC
.	TRBV6-6	TRBJ1-2	.	CASSPQGSNYGYTF	TGTGCCAGCAGTCCTCAGGGGTCTAACTATGGCTACACCTTC
.	TRBV7-2	TRBJ1-5	.	CASSLGQGMGQPQHF	TGTGCCAGCAGCTTAGGGCAGGGGATGGGTCAGCCCCAGCATTTT
.	TRBV5-6	TRBJ2-7	.	CASSLVQGNYEQYF	TGTGCCAGCAGCTTGGTGCAGGGAAACTACGAGCAGTACTTC
.	TRBV4-1	TRBJ2-3	.	CASSPRAGSTDTQYF	TGCGCCAGCAGCCCTCGGGCGGGGAGCACAGATACGCAGTATTTT
TRBD2	TRBV2	TRBJ2-1	.	CASTVAGGQDEQFF	TGTGCCAGCACCGTAGCGGGGGGCCAAGATGAGCAGTTCTTC
TRBD1	TRBV2	TRBJ1-5	.	CASTGTGALGQPQHF	TGTGCCAGTACCGGGACAGGGGCTCTGGGGCAGCCCCAGCATTTT
.	TRBV18	TRBJ1-1	.	CASSPPGHMNTEAFF	TGTGCCAGCTCACCTCCGGGACACATGAACACTGAAGCTTTCTTT
.	TRBV19	TRBJ2-2	.	CASSIVRGTGELFF	TGTGCCAGTAGTATCGTCAGGGGCACCGGGGAGCTGTTTTTT
.	TRBV6-4	TRBJ1-6	.	CASRADGSSYNSPLHF	TGTGCCAGCAGGGCCGACGGGAGCTCCTATAATTCACCCCTCCACTTT
TRBD1	TRBV30	TRBJ1-2	.	CAWSARGYGYTF	TGTGCCTGGAGTGCCAGGGGGTATGGCTACACCTTC
.	TRBV6-1	TRBJ1-1	.	CASSESQGAEAFF	TGTGCCAGCAGTGAATCCCAGGGCGCTGAAGCTTTCTTT
.	TRBV6-5	TRBJ1-2	.	CASSPGLLLLGYTF	TGTGCCAGCAGTCCGGGACTCCTGCTCCTTGGCTACACCTTC
.	TRBV30	TRBJ1-1	.	CAWAIGNTEAFF	TGTGCCTGGGCTATTGGGAACACTGAAGCTTTCTTT
.	TRBV10-3	TRBJ1-5	.	CAISKGGNQPQHF	TGTGCCATCTCGAAAGGAGGCAATCAGCCCCAGCATTTT
TRBD2	TRBV24-1	TRBJ2-1	.	CATSDRWTSGGEQFF	TGTGCCACCAGTGACAGGTGGACTAGTGGAGGTGAGCAGTTCTTC
.	TRBV19	TRBJ2-1	.	CASSIGAGFWNNEQFF	TGTGCCAGTAGTATTGGGGCAGGGTTCTGGAACAATGAGCAGTTCTTC
TRBD1	TRBV27	TRBJ2-7	few	CASSPTDREDNEQYF	TGTGCCAGCAGTCCTACGGACAGGGAGGACAACGAGCAGTACTTC
.	TRBV18	TRBJ2-1	.	CASSPPAGILNNEQFF	TGTGCCAGCTCACCCCCGGCGGGGATTTTAAACAATGAGCAGTTCTTC
TRBD1	TRBV5-1	TRBJ2-5	.	CASREGAGYQETQYF	TGCGCCAGCCGAGAGGGGGCTGGGTACCAAGAGACCCAGTACTTC
TRBD1	TRBV30	TRBJ2-2	few	CAWSGGTGPGFDANTGELFF	TGTGCCTGGAGTGGGGGGACAGGACCCGGATTTGACGCGAACACCGGGGAGCTGTTTTTT
TRBD1	TRBV7-9	TRBJ1-2	.	CASSYGQVAGYTF	TGTGCCAGCAGCTACGGACAGGTGGCGGGCTACACCTTC
.	TRBV4-1	TRBJ1-6	.	CASSQGSSYNSPLHF	TGCGCCAGCAGCCAAGGTAGCTCCTATAATTCACCCCTCCACTTT
TRBD1	TRBV3-1/TRBV3-2	TRBJ1-6	.	CASSLRQGANSPLHF	TGTGCCAGCAGCCTTAGACAGGGTGCTAATTCACCCCTCCACTTT
TRBD1	TRBV5-6	TRBJ1-5	.	CASSAGTGRMGNQPQHF	TGTGCCAGCAGTGCCGGGACAGGGAGAATGGGCAATCAGCCCCAGCATTTT
.	TRBV19	TRBJ1-5	.	CASTQSQRGIRPQHF	TGTGCCAGTACCCAATCCCAGCGAGGTATTCGGCCCCAGCATTTT
TRBD2	TRBV3-1/TRBV3-2	TRBJ2-1	few	CASSHTFVTSGVLGEQFF	TGTGCCAGCAGCCACACTTTCGTGACTAGCGGGGTCCTAGGGGAGCAGTTCTTC
.	TRBV19	TRBJ2-5	many	CASSVRLQETQYF	TGTGCCAGTAGCGTCAGGCTCCAAGAGACCCAGTACTTC
.	TRBV6-5	TRBJ1-5	few	CASSLNYGSNQPQHF	TGTGCCAGCAGTCTCAATTATGGCAGCAATCAGCCCCAGCATTTT
TRBD1	TRBV5-6	TRBJ2-3	.	CASSRTGGSTDTQYF	TGTGCCAGCAGTCGAACAGGGGGCTCGACAGATACGCAGTATTTT
TRBD1	TRBV5-6	TRBJ1-2	few	CASSSYRTGSYGYTF	TGTGCCAGCAGCTCATACCGGACAGGGTCCTATGGCTACACCTTC
TRBD1	TRBV28	TRBJ1-1	.	CASSESGTGGTTEAFF	TGTGCCAGCAGTGAGTCTGGGACAGGGGGTACCACTGAAGCTTTCTTT
TRBD1	TRBV9	TRBJ1-6	.	CASSANRDRPSSYNSPLHF	TGTGCCAGCAGCGCTAACCGGGACAGGCCGAGCTCCTATAATTCACCCCTCCACTTT
TRBD1	TRBV7-2	TRBJ1-1	.	CASSSQGEGTEAFF	TGTGCCAGCAGCTCACAGGGGGAGGGCACTGAAGCTTTCTTT
.	TRBV19	TRBJ2-7	.	CASSIAPSSGYEQYF	TGTGCCAGTAGTATAGCTCCCTCGTCGGGCTACGAGCAGTACTTC
.	TRBV2	TRBJ1-1	.	CANCRDSNTEAFF	TGTGCCAACTGCCGGGACTCGAACACTGAAGCTTTCTTT
TRBD1	TRBV10-3	TRBJ1-4	.	CAISPGQGQEKLFF	TGTGCCATCAGTCCGGGACAGGGTCAGGAAAAACTGTTTTTT
TRBD1	TRBV6-5	TRBJ1-2	.	CASRFTGQGIYGYTF	TGTGCCAGCAGATTCACGGGACAGGGGATCTATGGCTACACCTTC
TRBD1	TRBV3-1/TRBV3-2	TRBJ2-7	many	CASSQDDRAKQYF	TGTGCCAGCAGCCAAGACGACAGGGCGAAGCAGTACTTC
.	TRBV27	TRBJ2-7	.	CASSFAGGYEQYF	TGTGCCAGCAGTTTCGCCGGGGGATACGAGCAGTACTTC
.	TRBV2	TRBJ2-3	few	CASSAGTTGADTQYF	TGTGCCAGCAGCGCTGGGACAACCGGGGCAGATACGCAGTATTTT
TRBD1	TRBV19	TRBJ2-2	.	CASSPGQSGELFF	TGTGCCAGTAGTCCGGGACAGTCCGGGGAGCTGTTTTTT
.	TRBV30	TRBJ2-1	.	CAWTPGGGEQFF	TGTGCCTGGACCCCGGGTGGAGGTGAGCAGTTCTTC
.	TRBV19	TRBJ1-1	.	CASSLGPAGNTEAFF	TGTGCCAGTAGTTTGGGGCCAGCGGGGAACACTGAAGCTTTCTTT
TRBD2	TRBV5-1	TRBJ2-1	once	CASCRLAGGQNNEQFF	TGCGCCAGCTGCCGACTAGCGGGGGGCCAGAACAATGAGCAGTTCTTC
TRBD1	TRBV6-1	TRBJ1-1	.	CASSEPGQAEAFF	TGTGCCAGCAGTGAACCTGGACAGGCTGAAGCTTTCTTT
.	TRBV19	TRBJ2-1	.	CASSIDGGSYNEQFF	TGTGCCAGTAGTATAGACGGGGGCTCCTACAATGAGCAGTTCTTC
.	TRBV19	TRBJ1-2	.	CASSPAGAPNNYGYTF	TGTGCCAGTAGTCCCGCAGGGGCGCCAAATAACTATGGCTACACCTTC
.	TRBV27	TRBJ2-2	.	CASRRTATGELFF	TGTGCCAGCAGAAGGACTGCAACCGGGGAGCTGTTTTTT
TRBD1	TRBV18	TRBJ2-1	.	CASSAGTGGKNEQFF	TGTGCCAGCTCAGCCGGGACAGGGGGCAAAAATGAGCAGTTCTTC